This T cell receptor beta chain emerged from a study of blood T cell repertoires in COVID-19. On the study more broadly: Samples came from the United States, Italy and Spain, spanning acute and convalescent COVID-19. Sample material is recorded as cDNA or gDNA derived from T cells, B-cell-depleted T cells, or PBMCs.

V was clipped by 2 bases and J by 5 bases, with 8 bases between them. From germline, CDR1 is SGHTS and CDR2 YDEGEE. The CDR3 runs to 13 residues. The table came from immunoSEQ multiplex PCR; TCRdb's copy has only in-frame clones and leaves some out. This repertoire shows about 280,000 clones, just under 90% found once; its top ten account for around 10%. The sequenced sample was peripheral blood. The sequence derives from a woman aged 30 to 39 with COVID-19, enrolled during active disease. V and J are TRBV5-8 and TRBJ1-5; D remains ambiguous. CDR3 sequence: CASSLEKYQPQHF. Written as DNA, the CDR3 is TGTGCCAGCAGCTTAGAGAAGTATCAGCCCCAGCATTTT.